This TCR beta chain derives from a study of cytomegalovirus exposure and HLA in healthy donors. Study findings and constraints: Diagnosis of cytomegalovirus status made by the classifier reportedly showed high specificity and sensitivity.

The PCR used 60 Vbeta and 13 Jbeta primers. The protocol was immunoSEQ multiplex PCR, while the TCRdb copy is restricted to in-frame clones and leaves out a portion. The sample consists of around 90,000 clones, around nine tenths of them appearing once. To note about this clone: Its antigen is currently unknown.

Sequences were obtained from PBMCs. The sequence was obtained from a man under 40 in good health and CMV-seropositive.

The CDR3, as DNA: TGTGCCAGCAGCTTATTCTCTGTGGCGGCTAGTTACGAGCAGTACTTC. It encodes CASSLFSVAASYEQYF. The chain uses TRBV11-2 and TRBJ2-7; D is uncertain. Trimming pared 2 bases from V and 4 bases from J, leaving 18 bases between. The CDR3 runs to 16 residues. Germline V CDR1 and CDR2: SGHAT, FQNNGV. Together with reference TRBV11-2 and TRBJ2-7, the CDR3 gives the full variable domain: EAGVAQSPRYKIIEKRQSVAFWCNPISGHATLYWYQQILGQGPKLLIQFQNNGVVDDSQLPKDRFSAERLKGVDSTLKIQPAKLEDSAVYLCASSLFSVAASYEQYFGPGTRLTVT.